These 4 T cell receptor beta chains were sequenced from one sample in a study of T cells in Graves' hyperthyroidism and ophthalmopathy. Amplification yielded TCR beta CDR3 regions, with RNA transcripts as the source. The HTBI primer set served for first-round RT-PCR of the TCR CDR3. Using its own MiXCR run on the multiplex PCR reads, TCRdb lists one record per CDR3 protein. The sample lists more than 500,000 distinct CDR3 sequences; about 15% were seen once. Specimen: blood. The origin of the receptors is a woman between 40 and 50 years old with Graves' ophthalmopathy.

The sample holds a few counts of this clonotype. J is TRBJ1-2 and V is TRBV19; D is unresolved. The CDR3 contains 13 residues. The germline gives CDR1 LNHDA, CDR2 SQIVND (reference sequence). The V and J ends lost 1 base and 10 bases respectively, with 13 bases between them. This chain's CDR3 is CASSIVPGEYYTF. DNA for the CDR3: TGTGCCAGTAGTATAGTGCCCGGGGAATACTACACCTTC.

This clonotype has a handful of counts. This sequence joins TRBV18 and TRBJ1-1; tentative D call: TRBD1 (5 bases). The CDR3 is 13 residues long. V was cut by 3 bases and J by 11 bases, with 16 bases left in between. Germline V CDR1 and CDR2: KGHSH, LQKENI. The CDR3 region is CASSPAGRVRAFF. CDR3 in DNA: TGTGCCAGCTCACCGGCGGGCAGGGTTCGTGCTTTCTTT.

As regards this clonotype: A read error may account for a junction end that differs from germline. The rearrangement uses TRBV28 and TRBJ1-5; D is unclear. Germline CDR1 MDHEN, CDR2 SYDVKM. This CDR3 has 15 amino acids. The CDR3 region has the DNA TGTGCCAGCAGTTTTTCTCGGACTAGAAATCAGCCCCAGCACTTT. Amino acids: CASSFSRTRNQPQHF.

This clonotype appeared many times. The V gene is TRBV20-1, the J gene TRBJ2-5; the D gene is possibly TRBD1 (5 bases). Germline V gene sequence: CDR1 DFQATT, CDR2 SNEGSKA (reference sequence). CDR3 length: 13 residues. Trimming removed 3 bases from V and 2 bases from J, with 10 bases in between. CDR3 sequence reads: CSARDTLQETQYF. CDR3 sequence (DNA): TGCAGTGCTAGGGACACGTTACAAGAGACCCAGTACTTC.